These 11 T cell receptor beta chains came from one sample sequenced in a study of CD8 T cells in ankylosing spondylitis. Study findings and constraints: Blood from ankylosing spondylitis patients appeared to carry a characteristic roughly 8-variant TCR beta motif.

For these TCRs, the target antigens are not known. TCRdb re-called the 5' RACE reads with MiXCR, one entry per CDR3 protein. The sample lists about 800,000 distinct CDR3 sequences, 12% seen once, with roughly 0.51% in the top ten. Sequenced material: blood, either unsorted or a sorted T cell fraction (not recorded which). The receptors shown here come from a male donor with ankylosing spondylitis.

In this sample, this clonotype turned up a few times. V gene TRBV5-1 combines with J gene TRBJ2-7; possibly TRBD1 or TRBD2 for D (5 bases each). Germline CDR1 reads SGHRS; CDR2 reads YFSETQ. The length of the CDR3 is 13 residues. Trimming took 4 bases from V and 7 from J, leaving 15 bases between them. CDR3 residues: CASSGGETLEQYF. The CDR3 DNA sequence: TGCGCCAGCAGCGGGGGTGAAACCCTGGAGCAGTACTTC.

The CDR3 DNA sequence: TGTGCCAGCAGCTTCACCGGCGACATAGGGGAGACCCAGTACTTC. It yields the protein CASSFTGDIGETQYF. This chain joins TRBV5-5 and TRBJ2-5; D is undetermined. Germline V gene sequence: CDR1 SGHKS, CDR2 YYEKEE (reference sequence). This CDR3 contains 15 residues. Trimming pared 2 bases from V and 5 bases from J, leaving 16 bases between.

The chain uses TRBV4-1 and TRBJ2-6, with D perhaps matching TRBD1 (6 bases). Germline V gives CDR1 MGHRA, CDR2 YSYEKL. The length of the CDR3 is 16 residues. The ends were cut back, 1 base at V and 1 base at J, with 8 bases in the middle. CDR3 sequence: CASSQAGASGANVLTF. The CDR3 DNA reads TGCGCCAGCAGCCAAGCAGGGGCTTCTGGGGCCAACGTCCTGACTTTC.

This clonotype was counted many times. The chain employs TRBV5-1 and TRBJ1-5, with 9 bases fitting TRBD1. CDR3 length: 13 residues. V was pared by 0 bases and J by 11 bases, with 3 bases of the junction left unmatched. Germline CDR1 and CDR2: SGHRS and YFSETQ. DNA of the CDR3: TGCGCCAGCAGCTTGGGGACAGGGGAGGCCCAGCATTTT. This translates into CASSLGTGEAQHF.

This clonotype was picked up many times. The J gene is TRBJ1-5, the V gene TRBV10-3; possibly TRBD1 for D (5 bases). Trimming removed 2 bases at V and 6 bases at J, with 17 bases between. CDR3 length equals 16 residues. Germline CDR1 and CDR2: ENHRY and SYGVKD. Here the CDR3 DNA reads TGTGCCATCAGTGAGGGAAGGGGAGGAACGAGTCAGCCCCAGCATTTT. It yields the protein CAISEGRGGTSQPQHF.

This clonotype was picked up a small number of times. The chain recombines TRBV4-3 with TRBJ2-1, with D possibly TRBD2 on 6 matching bases. Trimming took 4 bases from V and 7 from J, leaving 20 bases between them. From germline, CDR1 is LGHNA and CDR2 YSLEER. The CDR3 has 16 amino acids. The CDR3, as DNA: TGCGCCAGCAGCCCTTTGGGAGGATCTTATAGGAATGAGCAGTTCTTC. It specifies CASSPLGGSYRNEQFF.

The rearrangement joins TRBV20-1 to TRBJ2-7; 7 positions agree with TRBD2. Germline V gene data show CDR1 as DFQATT and CDR2 as SNEGSKA (reference sequence). Trimming cost V 6 bases and J 5 bases; bases outside gene matches: 13. The CDR3 runs 14 residues. CDR3 in amino acids: CSACLGGLEDEQYF. CDR3 nucleotides: TGCAGTGCCTGCTTAGGAGGACTAGAGGACGAGCAGTACTTC.

The gene calls are TRBV4-2 and TRBJ1-1; TRBD1 agrees at 8 bases. Germline V lookup: CDR1 LGHNA, CDR2 YNFKEQ. The V segment lost 5 bases and the J segment 5 bases; nucleotides outside the gene matches: 16. The CDR3 contains 17 residues. CDR3 sequence: CASSSFRDRKELTEAFF. The CDR3 coding sequence is TGTGCCAGCAGCTCCTTTCGGGACAGGAAGGAGTTGACTGAAGCTTTCTTT.

V usage is TRBV6-2 or TRBV6-3 and J usage is TRBJ1-1, with a weak D call TRBD1 (6 bases). V lost 6 bases and J lost 5, with 13 bases in between. Germline V lookup: CDR1 MNHEY, CDR2 SVGEGT. The CDR3 length is 13 residues. Here the CDR3 DNA reads TGTGCCAGCAGAGTGCAGGGGAGAACTGAAGCTTTCTTT. It specifies CASRVQGRTEAFF.

This clonotype was observed once. The CDR3 DNA follows: TGTGCCAGCAGTGTACCAGGTAGCTCCTACGAGCAGTACTTC. The encoded protein is CASSVPGSSYEQYF. This chain joins TRBV27 and TRBJ2-7; D is unclear. Germline assignment: CDR1 MNHEY and CDR2 SMNVEV (reference sequence). This CDR3 comprises 14 residues. Trimming took off 5 bases at V and 0 bases at J, with 11 bases between the two ends.

This chain joins TRBV10-3 and TRBJ2-1, with TRBD2 identical over 7 bases. The germline V gene has CDR1 ENHRY and CDR2 SYGVKD. This CDR3 contains 15 residues. Trimming took 6 bases from V and 5 from J; bases not matched to a gene: 10. CDR3 nucleotides: TGTGCCATCAGCGCGGTAGCGGGCGGAGACAATGAGCAGTTCTTC. Protein: CAISAVAGGDNEQFF.